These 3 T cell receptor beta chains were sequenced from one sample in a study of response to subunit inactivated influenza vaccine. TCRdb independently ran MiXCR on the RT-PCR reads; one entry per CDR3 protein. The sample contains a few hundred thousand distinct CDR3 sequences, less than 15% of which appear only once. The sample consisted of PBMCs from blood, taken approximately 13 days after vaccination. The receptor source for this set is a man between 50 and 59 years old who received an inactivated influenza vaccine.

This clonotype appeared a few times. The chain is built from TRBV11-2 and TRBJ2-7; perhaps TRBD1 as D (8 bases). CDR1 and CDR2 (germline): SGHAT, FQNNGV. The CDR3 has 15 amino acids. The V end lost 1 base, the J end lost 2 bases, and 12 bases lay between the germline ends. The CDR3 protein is CASSLVTGGAYEQYF. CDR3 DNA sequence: TGTGCCAGCAGCTTAGTTACAGGGGGGGCCTACGAGCAGTACTTC.

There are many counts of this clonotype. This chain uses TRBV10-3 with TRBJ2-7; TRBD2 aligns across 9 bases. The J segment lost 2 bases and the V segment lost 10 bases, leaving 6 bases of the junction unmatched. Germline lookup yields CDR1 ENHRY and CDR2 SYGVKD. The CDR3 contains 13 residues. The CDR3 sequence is CATEREDTYEQYF. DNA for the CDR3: TGTGCCACCGAGCGGGAGGATACCTACGAGCAGTACTTC.

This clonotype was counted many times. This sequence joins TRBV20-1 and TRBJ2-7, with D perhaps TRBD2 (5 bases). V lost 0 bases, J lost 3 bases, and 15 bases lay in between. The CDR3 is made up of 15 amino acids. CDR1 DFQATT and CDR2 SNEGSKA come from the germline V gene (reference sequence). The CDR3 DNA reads TGCAGTGCTAGAGATGGTAACCCGGGGAACTACGAGCAGTACTTC. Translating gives CSARDGNPGNYEQYF.